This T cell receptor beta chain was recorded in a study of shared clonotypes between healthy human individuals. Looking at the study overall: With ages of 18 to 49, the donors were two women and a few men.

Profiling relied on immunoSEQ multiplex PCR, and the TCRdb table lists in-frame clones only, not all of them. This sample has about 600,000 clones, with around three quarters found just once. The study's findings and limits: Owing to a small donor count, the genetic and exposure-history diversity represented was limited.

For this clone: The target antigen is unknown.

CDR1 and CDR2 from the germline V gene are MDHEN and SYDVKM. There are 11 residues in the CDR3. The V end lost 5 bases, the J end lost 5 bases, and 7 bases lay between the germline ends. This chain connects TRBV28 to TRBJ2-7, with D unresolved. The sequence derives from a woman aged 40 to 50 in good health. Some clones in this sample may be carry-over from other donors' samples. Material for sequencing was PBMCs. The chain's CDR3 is CASSHRDEQYF. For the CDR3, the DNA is TGTGCCAGCAGTCACAGAGACGAGCAGTACTTC.